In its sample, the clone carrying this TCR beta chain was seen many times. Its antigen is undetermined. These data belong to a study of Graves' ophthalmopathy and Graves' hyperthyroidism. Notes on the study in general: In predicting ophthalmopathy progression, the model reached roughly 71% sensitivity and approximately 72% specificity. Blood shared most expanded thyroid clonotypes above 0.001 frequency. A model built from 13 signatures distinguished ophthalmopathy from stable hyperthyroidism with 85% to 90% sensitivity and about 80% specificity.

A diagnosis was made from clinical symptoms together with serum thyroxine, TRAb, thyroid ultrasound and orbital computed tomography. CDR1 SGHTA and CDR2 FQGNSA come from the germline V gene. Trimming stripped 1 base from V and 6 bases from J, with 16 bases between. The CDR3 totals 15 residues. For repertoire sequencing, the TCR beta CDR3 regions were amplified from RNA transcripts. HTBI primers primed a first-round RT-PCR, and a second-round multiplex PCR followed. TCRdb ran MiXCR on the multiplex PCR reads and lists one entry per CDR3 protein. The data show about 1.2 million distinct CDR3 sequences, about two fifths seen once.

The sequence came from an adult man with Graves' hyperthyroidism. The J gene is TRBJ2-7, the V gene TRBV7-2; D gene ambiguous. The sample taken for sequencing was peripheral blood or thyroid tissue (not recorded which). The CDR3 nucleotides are TGTGCCAGCAGCTTAGTCCGCCCCAACCCCCGCGAGCAGTACTTC. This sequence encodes CASSLVRPNPREQYF.